One sample yielded the 24 T cell receptor beta chains listed below, sequenced in a study of cytomegalovirus exposure and HLA in healthy donors. It was with 60 Vbeta and 13 Jbeta primers that the PCR ran. Here immunoSEQ multiplex PCR was the method, and the copy in TCRdb shows in-frame clones only, minus some. The data contain about 100,000 clones, roughly 83% of them singletons. The sample taken for sequencing was PBMCs. These receptors were collected from a female donor in good health and CMV-seropositive.

This chain uses TRBV6-5 with TRBJ2-5, with TRBD1 identical over 11 bases. Germline CDR1 reads MNHEY; CDR2 reads SVGAGI. Trimming at V came to 6 bases and at J to 5 bases, leaving 8 bases not matched to a gene. The CDR3 covers 15 residues. The CDR3 DNA follows: TGTGCCAGCAGAACCCCCGGGACAGGGGGGGAGACCCAGTACTTC. It translates to CASRTPGTGGETQYF.

This chain joins TRBV29-1 and TRBJ1-2, with TRBD1 matching 7 bases. Germline V gene lookup returns CDR1 SQVTM and CDR2 ANQGSEA. This CDR3 is built from 14 residues. Losses at the gene ends were 4 bases for V and 5 bases for J; bases not matched to a gene: 10. The CDR3 nucleotides read TGCAGCGTTGCAGGGATAGACAGGGAATATGGCTACACCTTC. This translates into CSVAGIDREYGYTF.

The chain carries TRBV9 and TRBJ1-3, with TRBD1 matching 8 bases. Germline V CDR1 and CDR2: SGDLS, YYNGEE. This CDR3 is 14 amino acids long. V was clipped by 4 bases and J by 4 bases; unmatched bases: 4. CDR3 DNA: TGTGCCAGCAGCACCAACAGGGGGGGAAACACCATATATTTT. Translation: CASSTNRGGNTIYF.

Of note for this clone: Compared with germline, one end of the junction differs, possibly owing to a read error. V gene TRBV7-9 combines with J gene TRBJ1-2, with 7 bases identical to TRBD1. The CDR3 sequence is 16 residues long. CDR1 SEHNR and CDR2 FQNEAQ come from the germline V gene (reference sequence). Written as DNA, the CDR3 is TGTTCCAGCAGCTTAGTCACAGGGGCCGACTTCTATGGCTACACCTTC. Translation gives CSSSLVTGADFYGYTF.

Notes on this clone: One end of the junction does not line up with germline, which may come from a read error. The chain couples TRBV30 to TRBJ2-2; tentative D call: TRBD2 (7 bases). There are 15 residues in the CDR3. The germline V gene has CDR1 GTSNPN and CDR2 SVGIG (reference sequence). The CDR3 reads CAWEAGHTNAGELFF. The CDR3 DNA sequence: TGTGCCTGGGAAGCGGGACATACGAACGCCGGGGAGCTGTTTTTT.

This clone was found once. J is TRBJ2-7 and V is TRBV5-8; 8 bases are shared with TRBD2. The V and J ends lost 1 base and 5 bases, in that order; junction bases with no gene match: 17. The germline V gene has CDR1 SGHTS and CDR2 YDEGEE. The CDR3 runs to 18 residues. The CDR3 DNA follows: TGTGCCAGCAGCTTGTCGGGGTCGGCTAGCGGGCAGAACCACGAGCAGTACTTC. Translation: CASSLSGSASGQNHEQYF. The full variable domain, with the rest looked up from reference TRBV5-8 and TRBJ2-7, is EAGVTQSPTHLIKTRGQQATLRCSPISGHTSVYWYQQALGLGLQFLLWYDEGEERNRGNFPPRFSGRQFPNYSSELNVNALELEDSALYLCASSLSGSASGQNHEQYFGPGTRLTVT.

This chain links TRBV19 with TRBJ2-7; D gene uncertain. Trimming removed 3 bases from V and 9 bases from J, with 18 bases in between. This CDR3 comprises 14 residues. Germline-derived CDR1 and CDR2 are LNHDA and SQIVND (reference sequence). CDR3 sequence (DNA): TGTGCCAGTAGTATCGTATTACAATCTTACCCGCAGTACTTC. It specifies CASSIVLQSYPQYF.

The chain uses TRBV11-2 and TRBJ2-2; 7 nucleotides line up with TRBD2. This CDR3 has 15 amino acids. V lost 5 bases, J lost 2 bases, and 5 bases stayed unmatched. Looked up from germline, CDR1 is SGHAT and CDR2 is FQNNGV. The chain's CDR3 is CASSLLASNTGELFF. CDR3 nucleotides: TGTGCCAGCAGCCTACTAGCGTCTAACACCGGGGAGCTGTTTTTT.

Here the CDR3 reads CASSYGGRLRGDTQYF. The CDR3 DNA follows: TGTGCCAGCAGTTATGGCGGGCGCCTTCGGGGTGATACGCAGTATTTT. The rearrangement joins TRBV6-6 to TRBJ2-3, with D possibly being TRBD2 (5 bases). Germline CDR1 reads MNHNY; CDR2 reads SVGAGI (reference sequence). V was shortened by 3 bases and J by 6 bases, with 19 bases between the two germline ends. This CDR3 is built from 16 residues.

This sequence joins TRBV5-1 and TRBJ2-3; 8 bases fit TRBD1. Germline CDR1 reads SGHRS; CDR2 reads YFSETQ. V was clipped by 3 bases and J by 0 bases; unmatched bases: 3. The CDR3 has 15 residues. In DNA, the CDR3 is TGCGCCAGCAGCTCGACAGGGGCGAGCACAGATACGCAGTATTTT. This translates into CASSSTGASTDTQYF.

In its sample, this clone was seen once. The chain carries TRBV30 and TRBJ1-2; D gene uncertain. The CDR3 runs 17 residues. Trimming took 0 bases from V and 4 from J, leaving 21 bases between them. Germline V gene data show CDR1 as GTSNPN and CDR2 as SVGIG (reference sequence). Written as DNA, the CDR3 is TGTGCCTGGAGTGTTCGATTGGGAGGGATCCTTTCCTATGGCTACACCTTC. Translating it yields CAWSVRLGGILSYGYTF.

This clone showed up just a few times. This sequence joins TRBV5-4 and TRBJ1-2; unclear D gene. The CDR3 is 14 amino acids. V was trimmed by 0 bases and J by 8 bases, leaving 14 bases between them. CDR1 and CDR2 (germline): SGHNT, YYREEE (reference sequence). The CDR3 protein is CASSLALKGGGYTF. CDR3 DNA: TGTGCCAGCAGCTTGGCCCTTAAGGGAGGGGGCTACACCTTC.

This clone is a singleton in its sample. This chain joins TRBV14 and TRBJ2-7; TRBD2 matches 11 bases. V lost 4 bases, J lost 6 bases, and 8 bases stayed unmatched. This CDR3 has 15 residues. Germline V gene data show CDR1 as SGHDN and CDR2 as FVKESK. CDR3: CASSPLAGGSGEQYF. The CDR3 DNA sequence: TGTGCCAGCAGCCCTCTAGCGGGAGGCTCCGGCGAGCAGTACTTC.

The chain carries TRBV9 and TRBJ2-5, with D possibly being TRBD2 (6 bases). Trimming shortened V by 0 bases and J by 5 bases, and 17 bases separated the two germline ends. Germline lookup yields CDR1 SGDLS and CDR2 YYNGEE. This CDR3 region has 16 residues. The CDR3 spells CASSVGGVRSSETQYF. CDR3 coding DNA: TGTGCCAGCAGCGTAGGGGGGGTCAGGTCTTCGGAGACCCAGTACTTC.

This clone appeared once. The CDR3 is CASSSVEAFF. As DNA, the CDR3 is TGTGCCAGCAGCTCCGTTGAAGCTTTCTTT. V is TRBV7-2 and J is TRBJ1-1; D gene ambiguous. Deletions cut 4 bases from V and 7 bases from J, with 4 bases between. This CDR3 has 10 amino acids. CDR1 and CDR2 from the germline V gene are SGHTA and FQGNSA.

This sequence joins TRBV7-2 and TRBJ2-5; TRBD1 is a possible D gene (5 bases). The length of the CDR3 is 16 residues. Germline V lookup: CDR1 SGHTA, CDR2 FQGNSA. Trimming took 3 bases from V and 2 from J, leaving 16 bases between them. Here the CDR3 reads CASSFQSGTGQETQYF. CDR3 nucleotides: TGTGCCAGCAGCTTCCAGAGTGGAACAGGACAAGAGACCCAGTACTTC. Supplemented by reference TRBV7-2 and TRBJ2-5, the full variable domain reads GAGVSQSPSNKVTEKGKDVELRCDPISGHTALYWYRQSLGQGLEFLIYFQGNSAPDKSGLPSDRFSAERTGGSVSTLTIQRTQQEDSAVYLCASSFQSGTGQETQYFGPGTRLLVL.

The CDR3 DNA follows: TGTGCCAGCAGCCTGGACGGGATCAAAAGAGACGAGCAGTACTTC. It specifies CASSLDGIKRDEQYF. This sequence joins TRBV5-4 and TRBJ2-7; maybe TRBD2 (5 bases). Germline loops: CDR1 SGHNT, CDR2 YYREEE (reference sequence). Trimming stripped 4 bases from V and 5 bases from J, with 19 bases between. This CDR3 is built from 15 residues.

This sequence joins TRBV10-3 and TRBJ1-1; D unresolved. The germline CDR1 and CDR2 sequences are ENHRY and SYGVKD. CDR3 length equals 13 residues. Trimming pared 6 bases from V and 1 base from J, leaving 9 bases between. The CDR3 reads CAIRVTPNTEAFF. CDR3 bases: TGTGCCATCAGGGTGACACCGAACACTGAAGCTTTCTTT.

CDR3: CAWSRGSGELFF. CDR3 DNA sequence: TGTGCCTGGAGTAGGGGATCCGGGGAGCTGTTTTTT. The chain is built from TRBV30 and TRBJ2-2; tentative D call: TRBD1 (5 bases). V lost 2 bases, J lost 6 bases, and 7 bases lay in between. The CDR3 has 12 amino acids. CDR1 and CDR2 (germline): GTSNPN, SVGIG (reference sequence).

This clone showed up just a few times. The chain is built from TRBV23-1 and TRBJ1-5; TRBD1 is a possible D gene (5 bases). TRBV23-1 is marked as an open reading frame, function uncertain. The ends were cut back, 1 base at V and 6 bases at J, with 16 bases in the middle. The CDR3 sequence is 16 residues long. CDR3 DNA: TGCGCCAGCAGTCAATGTCAGGGAGGCGGGCGTCAGCCCCAGCATTTT. Its translation: CASSQCQGGGRQPQHF.

The rearrangement uses TRBV13 and TRBJ2-7, with D maybe TRBD2 (6 bases). Trimming removed 3 bases from V and 1 base from J, with 7 bases in between. The germline V gene has CDR1 PRHDT and CDR2 FYEKMQ (reference sequence). This CDR3 is built from 13 residues. CDR3 DNA sequence: TGTGCCAGCAGCTTCGCGGGGTCCTACGAGCAGTACTTC. This sequence encodes CASSFAGSYEQYF. The variable domain in full, with the rest retrieved from reference TRBV13 and TRBJ2-7, is AAGVIQSPRHLIKEKRETATLKCYPIPRHDTVYWYQQGPGQDPQFLISFYEKMQSDKGSIPDRFSAQQFSDYHSELNMSSLELGDSALYFCASSFAGSYEQYFGPGTRLTVT.

There are a few counts of this clone. Here the CDR3 DNA reads TGTGCCAGCAGTTTTGGGGACAGTAGCTCCTACGAGCAGTACTTC. It encodes CASSFGDSSSYEQYF. The chain combines TRBV9 with TRBJ2-7; 7 nucleotides line up with TRBD1. Germline V CDR1 and CDR2: SGDLS, YYNGEE. The CDR3 sequence is 15 residues long. With V trimmed by 5 bases and J by 0 bases, 8 bases remained unmatched.

This clone was counted once. The gene calls are TRBV7-8 and TRBJ2-2; TRBD2 aligns across 10 bases. J lost 5 bases, V lost 5 bases, and 14 bases had no gene match. The CDR3 extends over 18 amino acids. Per germline, CDR1 SGHVS and CDR2 FQNEAQ. CDR3 DNA sequence: TGTGCCAGCAGCACTCGACTAGCGGGCTCTTCGGGGACCGGGGAGCTGTTTTTT. It specifies CASSTRLAGSSGTGELFF.

V gene TRBV10-2 combines with J gene TRBJ1-2; D call uncertain. The V gene lost 0 bases and the J gene lost 5 bases, with 4 bases spanning the gap. This CDR3 region has 12 residues. The germline V gene has CDR1 WSHSY and CDR2 SAAADI. Written as DNA, the CDR3 is TGCGCCAGCAGTGAGTCAGAGTATGGCTACACCTTC. This encodes CASSESEYGYTF.